This T cell receptor beta chain originates from a study of blood T cell repertoires in COVID-19. Study-level background: COVID-19 samples collected from the United States, Italy and Spain covered acute and convalescent phases. From T cells, B-cell-depleted T cells, or PBMCs came the material, which was cDNA or gDNA.

In the original processing: For nucleated cells, counts were estimated from reference gene primer amplification. Generated by immunoSEQ multiplex PCR, the TCRdb table keeps only in-frame clones and is missing some. That table furnishes V, J and clone size, whereas the DNA furnished D and trimming. The sample has roughly 100,000 clones, about 80% seen once; the top ten hold 3.5% to 5%. CDR3 size: 15 residues. Germline V gene data show CDR1 as PRHDT and CDR2 as FYEKMQ (reference sequence). Trimming left V 3 bases short and J 2 bases short, with 14 bases between. The J gene is TRBJ2-7, the V gene TRBV13; D possibly corresponds to TRBD1 (5 bases). Source material: peripheral blood. The TCR was taken from a man aged 55 to 70 with acute or convalescent COVID-19. This CDR3 is CASSLAGFRTYEQYF. The CDR3 bases are TGTGCCAGCAGCTTGGCAGGGTTCAGGACCTACGAGCAGTACTTC.